The clone carrying this T cell receptor beta chain was detected only a few times. What it recognizes is unknown. This sample is drawn from a study of response to subunit inactivated influenza vaccine. Whole-study results and caveats: It was suggested by the authors that few new T cells are recruited by each seasonal influenza vaccination.

Using its own MiXCR run on the RT-PCR reads, TCRdb lists one record per CDR3 protein. The sample yields about 190,000 distinct CDR3 sequences, 13% to 15% seen once. V lost 5 bases and J 3 bases, leaving 20 bases between the germline ends. The CDR3 consists of 16 residues. Germline loops: CDR1 MNHEY, CDR2 SVGEGT. This receptor was obtained from a man aged 50 or older who received an inactivated influenza vaccine. The chain uses TRBV6-2 or TRBV6-3 and TRBJ2-7; D tentatively reads TRBD1 or TRBD2 (5 bases each). This specimen consisted of CD8+ T cells sorted from PBMCs, obtained about 5 days after vaccination. The CDR3 loop reads CASSEGTGTPFYEQYF. CDR3 sequence (DNA): TGTGCCAGCAGTGAGGGGACCGGTACACCATTCTACGAGCAGTACTTC.